A single T cell receptor beta chain is shown here with its context. Antigen: not known. The record originates from a study of neurological immune-mediated disorders. Findings and limits, study-wide: None of the CDR3 amino acid sequences in expanded clones turned up in more than one subject, which points to private repertoires in all groups.

Over 200 million TCR-beta sequences, together covering 15-18 subjects, were produced by every individual sequencing run that was carried out. TCRdb independently ran MiXCR on the 5' RACE reads; one entry per CDR3 protein. The table lists some 38,000 distinct CDR3 sequences, roughly 3.8% of them singletons. V was clipped by 0 bases and J by 6 bases, with 11 bases between them. There are 14 residues in the CDR3. Per the germline V gene, CDR1 is MNHEY and CDR2 is SVGEGT. The chain is built from TRBV6-2 or TRBV6-3 and TRBJ2-5, with D hard to call. The sequencing sample was made of PBMCs. This sequence originates from a man aged 30 to 45 with multiple sclerosis. The CDR3 spells CASSYSGIVKTQYF. The CDR3 coding sequence is TGTGCCAGCAGTTACTCGGGAATCGTAAAGACCCAGTACTTC.